These 16 T cell receptor beta chains were sequenced from one sample in a study of regulatory T cells in long-lasting Graves disease. Time point: newly diagnosed GD, antithyroid drugs for less than 3 months. The TCR library was made from RNA extracted from PBMCs. Combining iRepertoire HTBI primers with Arm-PCR of CDR3 regions, the authors built TCR beta libraries. TCRdb used MiXCR to reprocess the multiplex PCR reads, holding one entry per CDR3 protein. The repertoire consists of more than 400,000 distinct CDR3 sequences, with about a sixth occurring once and the leading ten covering around 10%. These same data were also listed under a study on T cells in Graves' hyperthyroidism and ophthalmopathy.

Sample: peripheral blood mononuclear cells (PBMCs), taken at new diagnosis, from a patient treated with antithyroid drugs. These receptors originate from a woman in her thirties with Graves disease.

This clonotype showed up many times. The V and J genes are TRBV20-1 and TRBJ2-7; the match to TRBD1 covers 7 bases. CDR1 is DFQATT, CDR2 SNEGSKA, per germline (reference sequence). J lost 0 bases, V lost 6 bases, and 5 bases had no gene match. The CDR3 contains 13 residues. CDR3 DNA sequence: TGCAGTGCCAACAGGGGTAGCTCCTACGAGCAGTACTTC. Amino acids: CSANRGSSYEQYF.

The chain uses TRBV28 and TRBJ1-5; the match to TRBD1 covers 7 bases. Germline lookup yields CDR1 MDHEN and CDR2 SYDVKM. CDR3 length equals 15 residues. The CDR3, as DNA: TGTACCGGCAGTTACCTGACAGGGAACAATCAGCCCCAGCATTTT. Residues: CTGSYLTGNNQPQHF.

This clonotype appeared many times. The rearrangement uses TRBV6-1 and TRBJ1-5; weak D call: TRBD1 (6 bases). V lost 7 bases to trimming and J lost 7 bases, with 20 bases between them. CDR1 MNHNS and CDR2 SASEGT come from the germline V gene. CDR3 length equals 15 residues. The chain's CDR3 is CASTRGVQGKQPQHF. The DNA for the CDR3 is TGTGCCAGCACTAGGGGGGTGCAGGGAAAGCAGCCCCAGCATTTT.

V is TRBV12-5 and J is TRBJ2-1, with 7 bases matching TRBD1. The junction had 16 bases not matched to a gene; V was cut back by 6 bases and J by 11 bases. This CDR3 contains 15 residues. CDR1 is LGHNT and CDR2 is FRNRAP in the germline V gene. The CDR3 spells CASGRPESQGTKQFF. The CDR3, as DNA: TGTGCTAGTGGCCGCCCCGAATCACAGGGGACCAAGCAGTTCTTC.

With regard to this clonotype: This may be a read error, as it is one base from a much larger clone. CDR3 sequence: CANSSVGGMDGYTF. The CDR3 bases are TGTGCCAACAGTTCTGTGGGTGGAATGGATGGCTACACCTTC. V gene TRBV28 combines with J gene TRBJ1-2; the D is unclear. The CDR3 loop spans 14 amino acids. CDR1 and CDR2 from the germline V gene are MDHEN and SYDVKM.

For the CDR3, the DNA is TGTGCCAGCAGTTCCCTTGGGGGGGCGGCTGAAGCTTTCTTT. Translating gives CASSSLGGAAEAFF. The chain employs TRBV6-2 or TRBV6-3 and TRBJ1-1; D may be TRBD1 (6 bases). The CDR3 extends over 14 amino acids. V lost 4 bases and J 6 bases, leaving 15 bases between the germline ends. The germline gives CDR1 MNHEY, CDR2 SVGEGT.

This clonotype was seen more than once but under ten times. The chain recombines TRBV15 with TRBJ2-1, with D unresolved. The CDR3 covers 15 residues. Between the trimmed V and J ends, which lost 3 bases and 9 bases, there was a span of 18 bases. The germline V gene has CDR1 LNHNV and CDR2 YYDKDF (reference sequence). CDR3 sequence reads: CATSRALSFGFEQFF. The CDR3 coding sequence is TGTGCCACCAGCAGGGCCCTAAGCTTTGGGTTTGAGCAGTTCTTC. The full variable domain, with the rest looked up from reference TRBV15 and TRBJ2-1, is DAMVIQNPRYQVTQFGKPVTLSCSQTLNHNVMYWYQQKSSQAPKLLFHYYDKDFNNEADTPDNFQSRRPNTSFCFLDIRSPGLGDTAMYLCATSRALSFGFEQFFGPGTRLTVL.

This chain uses TRBV4-3 with TRBJ2-5, with D tentatively TRBD1 (6 bases). Germline V lookup: CDR1 LGHNA, CDR2 YSLEER. The CDR3 runs 17 residues. V was cut by 4 bases and J by 5 bases, with 23 bases left in between. The CDR3 loop is CASSLARRGSGRETQYF. The CDR3 DNA reads TGCGCCAGCAGCCTAGCTCGCAGGGGTTCGGGTCGGGAGACCCAGTACTTC.

At least ten counts were recorded for this clonotype. The V call is TRBV7-2, the J call TRBJ2-1; D remains ambiguous. This CDR3 region has 14 residues. Looked up from germline, CDR1 is SGHTA and CDR2 is FQGNSA. V dropped 4 bases and J dropped 9 bases, with 16 bases sitting between them. The CDR3 reads CASSSIGQGGEQFF. The CDR3 DNA follows: TGTGCCAGCAGCTCAATTGGCCAAGGCGGTGAGCAGTTCTTC.

This clonotype has a handful of counts. This chain joins TRBV6-2 or TRBV6-3 and TRBJ2-7; TRBD2 aligns across 7 bases. The trim removed 0 bases at V and 6 bases at J, leaving 11 bases unmatched. The CDR3 consists of 16 residues. CDR1 and CDR2 from the germline V gene are MNHEY and SVGEGT. CDR3 sequence: CASSYSRVAGESEQYF. CDR3 bases: TGTGCCAGCAGTTACTCGAGGGTTGCGGGAGAAAGCGAGCAGTACTTC.

V gene TRBV5-6 combines with J gene TRBJ2-1; D is uncertain. CDR1 is SGHDT, CDR2 YYEEEE, per germline. The V and J ends lost 3 bases and 0 bases respectively, with 13 bases between them. The CDR3 runs to 16 residues. CDR3 protein: CASSYISFSSYNEQFF. CDR3 bases: TGTGCCAGCAGCTATATTAGCTTTAGCTCCTACAATGAGCAGTTCTTC.

This clonotype occurred many times. This chain uses TRBV15 with TRBJ2-2; D is undetermined. Trimming took off 0 bases at V and 1 base at J, with 9 bases between the two ends. Germline CDR1 is LNHNV and CDR2 is YYDKDF (reference sequence). The CDR3 is 16 residues long. This CDR3 is CATSRDPRRNTGELFF. DNA of the CDR3: TGTGCCACCAGCAGAGATCCCAGACGGAACACCGGGGAGCTGTTTTTT.

This clonotype was picked up many times. The V and J genes are TRBV28 and TRBJ2-7; 10 bases agree with TRBD1. The CDR3 length is 17 residues. CDR1 is MDHEN and CDR2 is SYDVKM in the germline V gene. Losses at the gene ends were 6 bases for V and 2 bases for J; bases not matched to a gene: 13. CDR3 nucleotides: TGTGCCAGCAGCCAAGTTGCCGGCGGACAGGGGGCCTACGAGCAGTACTTC. Amino acid sequence: CASSQVAGGQGAYEQYF. Together with reference TRBV28 and TRBJ2-7, the CDR3 gives the full variable domain: DVKVTQSSRYLVKRTGEKVFLECVQDMDHENMFWYRQDPGLGLRLIYFSYDVKMKEKGDIPEGYSVSREKKERFSLILESASTNQTSMYLCASSQVAGGQGAYEQYFGPGTRLTVT.

The chain carries TRBV28 and TRBJ2-1; TRBD1 matches 8 bases. The CDR3 extends over 15 amino acids. V dropped 4 bases and J dropped 8; count of bases not matched to a gene: 10. The germline CDR1 and CDR2 sequences are MDHEN and SYDVKM. The CDR3: CASSSGKDRAYEQFF. CDR3 nucleotides: TGTGCCAGCAGTTCGGGGAAGGACAGGGCCTATGAGCAGTTCTTC.

The V and J genes are TRBV4-1 and TRBJ1-3; the D gene is possibly TRBD1 (5 bases). Looked up from germline, CDR1 is MGHRA and CDR2 is YSYEKL. This CDR3 comprises 17 residues. The germline V and J ends were trimmed by 4 bases and 0 bases, with 16 bases remaining between them. As DNA, the CDR3 is TGCGCCAGCAGCCCTCGTGACCCAGGGAGCTCTGGAAACACCATATATTTT. It is translated as CASSPRDPGSSGNTIYF.

This clonotype was counted many times. The rearrangement uses TRBV15 and TRBJ2-1, with TRBD2 identical over 11 bases. J gave up 4 bases and V 0 bases, and 2 bases lay outside the gene matches. The CDR3 is 16 residues long. Germline-derived CDR1 and CDR2 are LNHNV and YYDKDF (reference sequence). The CDR3 here is CATSRDGTSGYNEQFF. Written as DNA, the CDR3 is TGTGCCACCAGCAGAGATGGGACTAGCGGTTACAATGAGCAGTTCTTC.